Listed below are T cell receptor beta chains from one sample, sequenced in a study of cytomegalovirus exposure and HLA in healthy donors. The method was immunoSEQ multiplex PCR; TCRdb's version includes in-frame clones alone and lacks a portion of them. The table lists about 150,000 clones, 75% to 90% of them singletons. Material for sequencing was PBMCs. The origin of the receptors is a woman between 18 and 30 years old in good health and CMV-seronegative. Both conserved end residues are trimmed from each CDR3. Some rows have no size entry. The others give once, few or many, or a class for an expanded clone.

TRBJ1-1 TRBV7-9 few ASTKQGPNTEAF
NA TRBV11-2 NA ASSLAAGASYEQY
TRBJ1-5 TRBV27 NA ASSSGYSNQPQH
TRBJ2-4 TRBV5-1 NA ASSERGRQSQY
TRBJ2-6 TRBV6-5 NA ASSPEAGANVLT
TRBJ2-2 TRBV6-5 NA ASSYGTDNPGELF
TRBJ2-5 TRBV19 NA ATMDGAGGGLTQETQY
TRBJ1-2 TRBV28 NA ASDRQGAPLGYT
TRBJ2-7 TRBV30 NA AWSVQQGSGEQY
TRBJ1-5 TRBV7-9 NA ASSPLEVNQPQH